The 10 T cell receptor beta chains below come from one sample, sequenced in a study of T cell clonality in common variable immunodeficiency. Clones were sequenced by immunoSEQ multiplex PCR, and TCRdb holds only the in-frame ones, with some missing. This sample has under 35,000 clones, each found more than once. Study-level points and caveats: Fewer deletions and N-nucleotide insertions were reportedly seen in common variable immunodeficiency TCR beta sequences.

No antigen has been assigned to these receptors. Source material: peripheral blood mononuclear cells. These receptors originate from a human donor with common variable immunodeficiency.

This clone was seen many times. Read coverage stops 3 residues before the CDR3 terminus; the germline J gene supplies the remainder. The chain links TRBV29-1 to TRBJ2-7, with 7 bases fitting TRBD1. The CDR3 is made up of 15 amino acids. V shed 4 bases and J 2 bases; nucleotides not matched to a gene: 11. Germline V gives CDR1 SQVTM, CDR2 ANQGSEA. The CDR3 sequence: CSVALLGTDAYEQYF. CDR3 bases read: TGCAGCGTTGCGTTATTGGGGACAGATGCCTACGAG.

Note on this clone: Sequencing ends 3 residues short of the CDR3 end; the germline J gene provides the rest. V usage is TRBV6-2 or TRBV6-3 and J usage is TRBJ2-7, with a tentative D call TRBD2 (6 bases). The V gene lost 7 bases and the J gene lost 3 bases, with 16 bases spanning the gap. CDR1 is MNHEY, CDR2 SVGEGT, per germline. This CDR3 contains 14 residues. The CDR3 loop reads CASISSGGVYEQYF. The covered CDR3 bases are TGTGCCAGCATAAGTTCGGGCGGGGTCTACGAG.

Only a few counts were recorded for this clone. The read comes to an end 3 residues before the CDR3 does, leaving the germline J gene to fill in the end. The chain employs TRBV20-1 and TRBJ1-6; D is ambiguous. Deletions cut 0 bases from V and 6 bases from J, with 15 bases between. The length of the CDR3 is 16 residues. From germline, CDR1 is DFQATT and CDR2 SNEGSKA (reference sequence). Partial CDR3 DNA: TGCAGTGCTAGAGACTCAAAGGGCAGAGCTAATTCACCC. It specifies CSARDSKGRANSP. The whole CDR3 sequence is CSARDSKGRANSPLHF.

The table lists this clone with a few counts. The sequence runs out 3 residues before the end of the CDR3; the remainder is reconstructed from the germline J gene. This chain joins TRBV20-1 and TRBJ2-1; 7 nucleotides line up with TRBD2. The CDR3 contains 15 residues. Germline values: CDR1 DFQATT, CDR2 SNEGSKA (reference sequence). Germline trimming cut 0 bases from V and 9 bases from J; bases unmatched to any gene: 11. CDR3 region: CSARDRGLADLEQFF. The DNA read from the CDR3 is TGCAGTGCTAGAGATCGTGGCCTAGCGGACCTTGAG.

This clone was counted ten times or more. The sequenced fragment ends 3 residues before the CDR3 boundary, so the rest is inferred from the germline J gene. The V gene is TRBV9, the J gene TRBJ2-7, with 8 bases identical to TRBD2. Germline trimming cut 3 bases from V and 4 bases from J; bases unmatched to any gene: 6. There are 14 residues in the CDR3. Per germline, CDR1 SGDLS and CDR2 YYNGEE. The CDR3 sequence is CASSAPAGDYEQYF. The CDR3 bases that were read are TGTGCCAGCAGCGCTCCAGCGGGGGATTACGAG.

This clone was detected only a few times. From the germline J gene comes the end of the CDR3, since the read stops 3 residues before it. The chain links TRBV19 to TRBJ1-6; possible D gene TRBD1, 5 bases. The CDR3 length is 17 residues. Per the germline V gene, CDR1 is LNHDA and CDR2 is SQIVND (reference sequence). V lost 3 bases and J 3 bases, leaving 15 bases between the germline ends. CDR3 DNA, as far as it was read: TGTGCCAGTAGTATTATTCGGGGGTCGGACTATAATTCACCC. This codes for CASSIIRGSDYNSP. The CDR3 in full is CASSIIRGSDYNSPLHF.

This clone was seen at least ten times. The CDR3 end is not reached by the read, which stops 3 residues before it; the germline J gene fills it in. The chain combines TRBV30 with TRBJ2-1, with D uncertain. V was shortened by 6 bases and J by 6 bases, with 18 bases between the two germline ends. This CDR3 comprises 14 residues. Per the germline V gene, CDR1 is GTSNPN and CDR2 is SVGIG (reference sequence). CDR3 bases read: TGTGCCTGCCCCCGGTCGTACGCTTCCAATGAG. Its translation: CACPRSYASNE. The whole CDR3 protein reads CACPRSYASNEQFF.

This clone was detected many times. The read terminates 3 residues before the CDR3 end, so the remaining end is supplied by the germline J gene. V usage is TRBV30 and J usage is TRBJ1-2; 7 bases are a match to TRBD1. The CDR3 runs 14 residues. Germline assignment: CDR1 GTSNPN and CDR2 SVGIG (reference sequence). J was trimmed by 4 bases and V by 5 bases; bases with no gene match: 10. The part of the CDR3 DNA that was read is TGTGCCTGGGTCTCTCCGGGACAGCCCTATGGC. Translated, it gives CAWVSPGQPYG. In full, the CDR3 reads CAWVSPGQPYGYTF.

CDR3 bases read: TGTGCCAGCAGTTCCGGGACAGGGACTGAG. Translation gives CASSSGTGTE. The whole CDR3 protein is CASSSGTGTEQFF. This chain joins TRBV6-2 or TRBV6-3 and TRBJ2-1; 9 bases agree with TRBD1. The DNA ends 3 residues before the CDR3 does, and the rest of the CDR3 is filled in from the germline J gene. CDR1 and CDR2 from the germline V gene are MNHEY and SVGEGT. This CDR3 contains 13 residues. The J segment lost 9 bases and the V segment lost 4 bases, leaving 4 bases of the junction unmatched.

Note on this clone: Read data end 3 residues before the CDR3 end; the end is taken from the germline J gene. The rearrangement uses TRBV19 and TRBJ2-1, with TRBD1 matching over 8 bases. Germline V gene sequence: CDR1 LNHDA, CDR2 SQIVND (reference sequence). The ends lost 3 bases at V and 5 bases at J; junction bases unmatched: 6. The CDR3 runs 15 residues. The CDR3 bases that were read are TGTGCCAGTAGTATTCAGGGGGCAGGTAACAATGAG. Residues: CASSIQGAGNNE. The whole CDR3 sequence reads CASSIQGAGNNEQFF.